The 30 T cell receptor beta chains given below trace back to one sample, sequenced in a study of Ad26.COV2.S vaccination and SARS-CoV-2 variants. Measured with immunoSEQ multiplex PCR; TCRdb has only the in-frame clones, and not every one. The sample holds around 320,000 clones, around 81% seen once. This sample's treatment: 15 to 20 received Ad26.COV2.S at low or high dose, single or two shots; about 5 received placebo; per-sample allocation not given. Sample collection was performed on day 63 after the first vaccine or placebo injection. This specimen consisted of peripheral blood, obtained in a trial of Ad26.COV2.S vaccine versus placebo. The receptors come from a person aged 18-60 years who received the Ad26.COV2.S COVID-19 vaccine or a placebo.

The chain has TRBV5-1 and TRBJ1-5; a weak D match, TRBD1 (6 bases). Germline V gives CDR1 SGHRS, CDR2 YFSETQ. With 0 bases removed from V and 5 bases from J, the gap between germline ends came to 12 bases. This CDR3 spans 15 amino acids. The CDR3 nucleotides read TGCGCCAGCAGCTTGGGTACAGGGATCGATCAGCCCCAGCATTTT. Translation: CASSLGTGIDQPQHF.

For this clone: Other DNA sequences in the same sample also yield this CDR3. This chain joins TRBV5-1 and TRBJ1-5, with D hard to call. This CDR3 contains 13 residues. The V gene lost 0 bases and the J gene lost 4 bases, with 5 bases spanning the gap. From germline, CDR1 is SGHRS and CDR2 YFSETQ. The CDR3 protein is CASSLDLNQPQHF. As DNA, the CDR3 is TGCGCCAGCAGCTTGGATCTTAATCAGCCCCAGCATTTT. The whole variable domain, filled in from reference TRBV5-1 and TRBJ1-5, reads KAGVTQTPRYLIKTRGQQVTLSCSPISGHRSVSWYQQTPGQGLQFLFEYFSETQRNKGNFPGRFSGRQFSNSRSEMNVSTLELGDSALYLCASSLDLNQPQHFGDGTRLSIL.

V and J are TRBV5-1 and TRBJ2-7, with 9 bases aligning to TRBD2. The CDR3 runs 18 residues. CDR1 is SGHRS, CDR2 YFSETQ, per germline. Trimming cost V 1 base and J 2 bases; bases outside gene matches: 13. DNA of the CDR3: TGCGCCAGCAGCTTGATTGGGCCCAGAGCGGGGGGCCCCTACGAGCAGTACTTC. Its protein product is CASSLIGPRAGGPYEQYF.

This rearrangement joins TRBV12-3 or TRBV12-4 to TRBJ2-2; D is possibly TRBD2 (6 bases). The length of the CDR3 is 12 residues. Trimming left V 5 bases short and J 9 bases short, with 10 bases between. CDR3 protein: CASSPRERELFF. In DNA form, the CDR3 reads TGTGCCAGCAGTCCCCGGGAGAGGGAGCTGTTTTTT.

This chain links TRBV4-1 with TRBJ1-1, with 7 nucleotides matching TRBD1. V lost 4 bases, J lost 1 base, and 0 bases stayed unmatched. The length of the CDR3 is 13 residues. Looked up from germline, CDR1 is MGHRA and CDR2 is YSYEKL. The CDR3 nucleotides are TGCGCCAGCAGCCGGGACAGGAACACTGAAGCTTTCTTT. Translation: CASSRDRNTEAFF.

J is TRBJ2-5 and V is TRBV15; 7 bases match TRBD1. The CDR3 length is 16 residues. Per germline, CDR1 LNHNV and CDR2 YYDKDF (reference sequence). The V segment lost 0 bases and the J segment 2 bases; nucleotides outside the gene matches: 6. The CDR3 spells CATSRDHGTAQETQYF. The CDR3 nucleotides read TGTGCCACCAGCAGAGATCACGGGACAGCTCAAGAGACCCAGTACTTC.

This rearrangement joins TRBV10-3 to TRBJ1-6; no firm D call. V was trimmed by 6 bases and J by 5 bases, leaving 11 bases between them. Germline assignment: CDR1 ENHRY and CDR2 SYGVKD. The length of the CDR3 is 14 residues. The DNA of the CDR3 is TGTGCCATCAGCTTGGGCCAGGATAATTCACCCCTCCACTTT. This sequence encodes CAISLGQDNSPLHF.

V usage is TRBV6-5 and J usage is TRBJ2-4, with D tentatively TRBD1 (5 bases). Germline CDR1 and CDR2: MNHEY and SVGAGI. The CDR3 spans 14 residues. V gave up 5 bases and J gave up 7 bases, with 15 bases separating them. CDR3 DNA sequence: TGTGCCAGCAGTCAGGGCGGTCGACTGAACATTCAGTACTTC. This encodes CASSQGGRLNIQYF.

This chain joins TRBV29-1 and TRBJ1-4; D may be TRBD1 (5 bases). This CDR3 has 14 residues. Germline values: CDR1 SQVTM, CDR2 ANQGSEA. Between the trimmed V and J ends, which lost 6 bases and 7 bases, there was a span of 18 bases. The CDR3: CSVSVGGVGEKLFF. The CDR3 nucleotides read TGCAGCGTATCGGTCGGGGGTGTGGGTGAAAAACTGTTTTTT.

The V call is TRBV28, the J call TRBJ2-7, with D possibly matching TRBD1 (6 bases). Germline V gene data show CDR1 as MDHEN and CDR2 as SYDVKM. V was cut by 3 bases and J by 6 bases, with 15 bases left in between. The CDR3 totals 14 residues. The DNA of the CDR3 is TGTGCCAGCAGTTTGGGGGCCGTGGGGGTCGAGCAGTACTTC. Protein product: CASSLGAVGVEQYF.

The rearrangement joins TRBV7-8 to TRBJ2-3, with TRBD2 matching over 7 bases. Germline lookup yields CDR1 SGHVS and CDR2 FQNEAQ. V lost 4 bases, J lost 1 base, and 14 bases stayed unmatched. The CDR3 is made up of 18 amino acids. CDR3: CASSSREGSGPRTDTQYF. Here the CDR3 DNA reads TGTGCCAGCAGCTCTAGAGAGGGTAGCGGGCCTCGCACAGATACGCAGTATTTT.

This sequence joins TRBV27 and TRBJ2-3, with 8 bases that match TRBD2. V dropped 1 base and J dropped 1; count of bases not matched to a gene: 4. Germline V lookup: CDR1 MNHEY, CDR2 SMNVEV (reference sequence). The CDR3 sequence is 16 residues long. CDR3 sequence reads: CASSLFRAGGTDTQYF. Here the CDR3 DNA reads TGTGCCAGCAGTTTATTTCGAGCGGGGGGCACAGATACGCAGTATTTT.

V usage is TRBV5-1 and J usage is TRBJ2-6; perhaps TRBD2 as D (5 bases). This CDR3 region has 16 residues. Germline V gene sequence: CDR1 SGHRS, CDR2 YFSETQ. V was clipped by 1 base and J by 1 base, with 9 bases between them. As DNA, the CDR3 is TGCGCCAGCAGCTTGCGGAGGAATTCTGGGGCCAACGTCCTGACTTTC. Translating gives CASSLRRNSGANVLTF.

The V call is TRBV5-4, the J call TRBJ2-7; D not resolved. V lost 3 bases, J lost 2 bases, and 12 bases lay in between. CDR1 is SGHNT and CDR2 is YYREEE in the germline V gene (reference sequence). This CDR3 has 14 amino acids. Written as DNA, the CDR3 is TGTGCCAGCAGCTCTCTTTCGTCCACCTACGAGCAGTACTTC. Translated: CASSSLSSTYEQYF.

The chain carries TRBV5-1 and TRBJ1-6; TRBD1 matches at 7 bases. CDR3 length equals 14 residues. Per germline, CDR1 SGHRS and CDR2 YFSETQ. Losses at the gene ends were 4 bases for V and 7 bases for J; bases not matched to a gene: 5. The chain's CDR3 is CASSPQGLNSPLHF. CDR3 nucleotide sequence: TGCGCCAGCAGCCCACAGGGGTTGAATTCACCCCTCCACTTT.

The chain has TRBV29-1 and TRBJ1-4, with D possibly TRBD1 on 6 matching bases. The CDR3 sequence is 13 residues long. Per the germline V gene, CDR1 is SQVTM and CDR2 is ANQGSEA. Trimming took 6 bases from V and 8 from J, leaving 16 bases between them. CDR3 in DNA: TGCAGCGTCGCCACGGGGGCCCGGGAAAAACTGTTTTTT. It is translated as CSVATGAREKLFF.

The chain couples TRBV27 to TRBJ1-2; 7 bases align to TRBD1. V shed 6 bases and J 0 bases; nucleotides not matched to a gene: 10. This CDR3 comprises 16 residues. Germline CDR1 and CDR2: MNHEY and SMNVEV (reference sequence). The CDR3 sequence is CASSRRGQHANYGYTF. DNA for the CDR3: TGTGCCAGCAGCCGAAGGGGACAGCACGCTAACTATGGCTACACCTTC.

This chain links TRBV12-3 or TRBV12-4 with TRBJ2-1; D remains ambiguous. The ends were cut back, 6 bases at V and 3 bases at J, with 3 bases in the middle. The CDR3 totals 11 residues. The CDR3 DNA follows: TGTGCCAGCAGGAACTACAATGAGCAGTTCTTC. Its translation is CASRNYNEQFF.

CDR3: CASSLYRGATDTQYF. Written as DNA, the CDR3 is TGTGCCAGCAGTTTATACCGCGGGGCGACAGATACGCAGTATTTT. The chain recombines TRBV28 with TRBJ2-3, with a possible D match to TRBD2 (6 bases). This CDR3 is 15 amino acids long. V gave up 1 base and J gave up 3 bases, with 11 bases separating them. Germline CDR1 MDHEN, CDR2 SYDVKM.

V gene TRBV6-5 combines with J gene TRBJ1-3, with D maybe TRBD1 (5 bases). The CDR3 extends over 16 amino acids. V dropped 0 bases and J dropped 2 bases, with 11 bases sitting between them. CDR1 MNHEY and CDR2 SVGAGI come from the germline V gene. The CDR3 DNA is TGTGCCAGCAGTTACTCGATTGGGGCAGCTGGAAACACCATATATTTT. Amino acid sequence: CASSYSIGAAGNTIYF.

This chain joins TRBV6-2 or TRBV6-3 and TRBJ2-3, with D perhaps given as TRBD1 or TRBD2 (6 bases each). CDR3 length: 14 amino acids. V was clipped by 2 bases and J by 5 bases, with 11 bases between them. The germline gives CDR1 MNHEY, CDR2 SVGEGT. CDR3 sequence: CASSYRGEQDTQYF. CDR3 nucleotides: TGTGCCAGCAGTTACAGGGGGGAGCAAGATACGCAGTATTTT.

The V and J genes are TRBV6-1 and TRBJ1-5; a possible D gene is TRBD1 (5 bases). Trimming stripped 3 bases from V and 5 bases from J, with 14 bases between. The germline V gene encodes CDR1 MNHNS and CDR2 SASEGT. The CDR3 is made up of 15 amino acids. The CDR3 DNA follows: TGTGCCAGCAGTGATTTGGGGAGGGGTGATCAGCCCCAGCATTTT. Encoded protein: CASSDLGRGDQPQHF.

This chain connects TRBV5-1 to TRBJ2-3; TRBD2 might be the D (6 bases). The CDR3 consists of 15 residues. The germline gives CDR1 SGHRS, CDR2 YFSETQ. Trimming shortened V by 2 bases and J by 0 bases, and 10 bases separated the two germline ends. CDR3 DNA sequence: TGCGCCAGCAGCTTACTACTAGCTAGCACAGATACGCAGTATTTT. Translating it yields CASSLLLASTDTQYF.

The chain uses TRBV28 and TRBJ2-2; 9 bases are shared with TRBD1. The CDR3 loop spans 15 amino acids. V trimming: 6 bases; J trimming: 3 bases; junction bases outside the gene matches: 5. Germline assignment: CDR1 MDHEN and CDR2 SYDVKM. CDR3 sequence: CASRTTGGYTGELFF. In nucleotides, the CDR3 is TGTGCCAGCAGAACTACAGGGGGCTACACCGGGGAGCTGTTTTTT.

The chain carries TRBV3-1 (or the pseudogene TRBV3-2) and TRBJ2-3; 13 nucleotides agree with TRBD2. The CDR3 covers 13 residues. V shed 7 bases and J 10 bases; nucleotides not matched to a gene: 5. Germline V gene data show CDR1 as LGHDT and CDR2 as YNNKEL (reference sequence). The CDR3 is CASTLAGGIAQYF. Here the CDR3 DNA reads TGTGCCAGCACACTAGCGGGGGGGATCGCGCAGTATTTT.

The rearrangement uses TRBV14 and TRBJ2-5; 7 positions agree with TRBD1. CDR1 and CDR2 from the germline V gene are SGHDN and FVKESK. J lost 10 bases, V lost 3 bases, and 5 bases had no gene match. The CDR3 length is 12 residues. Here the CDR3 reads CASSHNRGNQYF. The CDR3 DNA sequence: TGTGCCAGCAGCCATAACAGGGGTAACCAGTACTTC.

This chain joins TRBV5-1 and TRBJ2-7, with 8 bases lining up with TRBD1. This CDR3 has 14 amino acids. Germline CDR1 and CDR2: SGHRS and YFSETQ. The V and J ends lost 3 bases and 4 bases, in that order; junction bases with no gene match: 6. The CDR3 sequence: CASSYGTGPYEQYF. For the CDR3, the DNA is TGCGCCAGCAGCTACGGGACAGGACCTTACGAGCAGTACTTC. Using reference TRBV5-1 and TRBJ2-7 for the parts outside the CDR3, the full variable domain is KAGVTQTPRYLIKTRGQQVTLSCSPISGHRSVSWYQQTPGQGLQFLFEYFSETQRNKGNFPGRFSGRQFSNSRSEMNVSTLELGDSALYLCASSYGTGPYEQYFGPGTRLTVT.

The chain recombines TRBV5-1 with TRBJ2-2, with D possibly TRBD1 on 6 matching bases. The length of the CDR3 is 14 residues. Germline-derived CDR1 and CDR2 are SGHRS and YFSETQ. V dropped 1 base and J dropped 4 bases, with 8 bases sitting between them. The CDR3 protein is CASSLQGITGELFF. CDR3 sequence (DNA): TGCGCCAGCAGCTTGCAGGGGATCACCGGGGAGCTGTTTTTT.

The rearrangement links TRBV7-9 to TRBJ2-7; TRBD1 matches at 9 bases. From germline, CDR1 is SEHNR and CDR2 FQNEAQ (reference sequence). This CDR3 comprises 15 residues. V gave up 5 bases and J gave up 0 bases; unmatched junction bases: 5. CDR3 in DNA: TGTGCCAGCAGCGCCGGGACAGGGCACTCCTACGAGCAGTACTTC. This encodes CASSAGTGHSYEQYF. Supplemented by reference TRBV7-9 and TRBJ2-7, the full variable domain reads DTGVSQNPRHKITKRGQNVTFRCDPISEHNRLYWYRQTLGQGPEFLTYFQNEAQLEKSRLLSDRFSAERPKGSFSTLEIQRTEQGDSAMYLCASSAGTGHSYEQYFGPGTRLTVT.

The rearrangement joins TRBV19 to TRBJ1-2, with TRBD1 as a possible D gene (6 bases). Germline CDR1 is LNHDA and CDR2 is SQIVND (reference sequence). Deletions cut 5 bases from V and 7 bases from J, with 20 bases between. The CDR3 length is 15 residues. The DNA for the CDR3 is TGTGCCAGTAGTTACGGACAGTGGGGGGCCGCTGGCTACACCTTC. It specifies CASSYGQWGAAGYTF.